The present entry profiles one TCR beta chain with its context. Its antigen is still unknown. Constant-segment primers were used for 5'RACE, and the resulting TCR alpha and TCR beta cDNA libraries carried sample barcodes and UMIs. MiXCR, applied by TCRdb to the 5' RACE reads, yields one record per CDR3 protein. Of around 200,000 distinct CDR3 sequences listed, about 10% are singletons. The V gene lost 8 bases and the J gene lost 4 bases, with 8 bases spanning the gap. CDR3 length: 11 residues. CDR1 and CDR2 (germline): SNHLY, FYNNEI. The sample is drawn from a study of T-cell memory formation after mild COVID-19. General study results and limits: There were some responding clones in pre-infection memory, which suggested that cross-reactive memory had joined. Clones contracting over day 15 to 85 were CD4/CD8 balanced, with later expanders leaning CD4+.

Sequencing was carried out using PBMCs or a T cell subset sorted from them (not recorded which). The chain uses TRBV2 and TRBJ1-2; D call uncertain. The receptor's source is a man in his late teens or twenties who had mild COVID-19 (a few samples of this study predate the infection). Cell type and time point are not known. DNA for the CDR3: TGTGCCAGCCGCAGGACCTATGGCTACACCTTC. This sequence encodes CASRRTYGYTF.